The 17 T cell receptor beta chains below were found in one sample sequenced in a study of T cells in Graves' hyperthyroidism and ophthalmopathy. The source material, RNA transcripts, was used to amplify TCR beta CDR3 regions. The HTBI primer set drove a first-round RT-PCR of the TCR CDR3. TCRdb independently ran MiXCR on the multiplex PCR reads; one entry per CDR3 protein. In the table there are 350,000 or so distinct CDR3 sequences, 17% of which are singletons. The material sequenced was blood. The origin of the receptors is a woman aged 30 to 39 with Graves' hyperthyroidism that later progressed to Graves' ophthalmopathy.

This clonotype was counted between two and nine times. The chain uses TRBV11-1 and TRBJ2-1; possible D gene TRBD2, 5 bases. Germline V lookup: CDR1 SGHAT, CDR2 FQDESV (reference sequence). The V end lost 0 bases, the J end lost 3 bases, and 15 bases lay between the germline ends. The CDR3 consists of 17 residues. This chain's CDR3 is CASSLARARRYYNEQFF. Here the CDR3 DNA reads TGTGCCAGCAGCTTAGCGCGGGCTAGGAGATACTACAATGAGCAGTTCTTC.

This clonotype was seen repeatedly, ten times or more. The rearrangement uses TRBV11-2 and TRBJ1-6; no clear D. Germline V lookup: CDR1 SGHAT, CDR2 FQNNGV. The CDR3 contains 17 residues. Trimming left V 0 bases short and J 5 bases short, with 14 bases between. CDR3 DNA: TGTGCCAGCAGCTTAGATGCATGGGGTTCGGATAATTCACCCCTCCACTTT. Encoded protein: CASSLDAWGSDNSPLHF.

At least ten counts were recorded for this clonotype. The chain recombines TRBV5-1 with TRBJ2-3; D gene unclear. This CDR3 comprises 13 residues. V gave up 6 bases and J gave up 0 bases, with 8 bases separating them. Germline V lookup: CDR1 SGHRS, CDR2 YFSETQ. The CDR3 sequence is CASMPPSTDTQYF. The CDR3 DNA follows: TGCGCCAGCATGCCTCCTAGCACAGATACGCAGTATTTT.

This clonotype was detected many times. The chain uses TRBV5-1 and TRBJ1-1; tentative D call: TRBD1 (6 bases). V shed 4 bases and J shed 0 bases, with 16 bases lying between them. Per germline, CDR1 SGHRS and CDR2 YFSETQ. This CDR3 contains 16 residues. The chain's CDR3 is CASSPRIQGLNTEAFF. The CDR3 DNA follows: TGCGCCAGCAGCCCTCGAATTCAGGGGCTGAACACTGAAGCTTTCTTT. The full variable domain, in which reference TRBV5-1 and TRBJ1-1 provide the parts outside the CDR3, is KAGVTQTPRYLIKTRGQQVTLSCSPISGHRSVSWYQQTPGQGLQFLFEYFSETQRNKGNFPGRFSGRQFSNSRSEMNVSTLELGDSALYLCASSPRIQGLNTEAFFGQGTRLTVV.

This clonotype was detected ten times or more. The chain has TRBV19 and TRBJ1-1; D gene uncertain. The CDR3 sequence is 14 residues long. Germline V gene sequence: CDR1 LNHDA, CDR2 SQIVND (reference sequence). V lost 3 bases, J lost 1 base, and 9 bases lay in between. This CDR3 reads CASSISRENTEAFF. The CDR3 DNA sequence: TGTGCCAGTAGTATTAGCAGAGAGAACACTGAAGCTTTCTTT.

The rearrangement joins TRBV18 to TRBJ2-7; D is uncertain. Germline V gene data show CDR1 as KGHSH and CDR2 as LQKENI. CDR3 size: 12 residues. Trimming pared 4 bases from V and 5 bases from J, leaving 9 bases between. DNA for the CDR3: TGTGCCAGCTCACGGAGAGTCCACGAGCAGTACTTC. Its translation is CASSRRVHEQYF.

The chain's CDR3 is CASSATGETQYF. CDR3 DNA sequence: TGTGCCAGCAGCGCGACAGGGGAGACCCAGTACTTC. This chain joins TRBV7-7 and TRBJ2-5; 7 bases are shared with TRBD1. The CDR3 is 12 amino acids. Trimming at V came to 5 bases and at J to 5 bases, leaving 2 bases not matched to a gene. The germline gives CDR1 SSHAT, CDR2 FNYEAQ (reference sequence). The whole variable domain, filled in from reference TRBV7-7 and TRBJ2-5, reads GAGVSQSPRYKVTKRGQDVTLRCDPISSHATLYWYQQALGQGPEFLTYFNYEAQPDKSGLPSDRFSAERPEGSISTLTIQRTEQRDSAMYRCASSATGETQYFGPGTRLLVL.

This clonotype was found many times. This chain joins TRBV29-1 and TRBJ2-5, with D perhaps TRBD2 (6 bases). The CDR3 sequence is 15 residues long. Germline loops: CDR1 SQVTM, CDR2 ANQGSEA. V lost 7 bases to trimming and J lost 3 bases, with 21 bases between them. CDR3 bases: TGCAGCGCCCCGTTGAGGTCTATAGCGGAAGAGACCCAGTACTTC. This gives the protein CSAPLRSIAEETQYF.

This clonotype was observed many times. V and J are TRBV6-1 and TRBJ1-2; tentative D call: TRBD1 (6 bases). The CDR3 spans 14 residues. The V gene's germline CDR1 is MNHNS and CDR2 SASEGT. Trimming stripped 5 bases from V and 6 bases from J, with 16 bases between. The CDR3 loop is CASSLLTGSNGYTF. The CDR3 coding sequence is TGTGCCAGCAGTTTACTCACAGGGTCGAATGGCTACACCTTC.

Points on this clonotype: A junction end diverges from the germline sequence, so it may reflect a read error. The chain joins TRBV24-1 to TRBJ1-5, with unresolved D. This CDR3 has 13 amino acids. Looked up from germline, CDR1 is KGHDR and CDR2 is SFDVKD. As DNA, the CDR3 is TGTGCCACCAGAGGGAGTAGCAATCAGTCCCAGCATTTT. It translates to CATRGSSNQSQHF.

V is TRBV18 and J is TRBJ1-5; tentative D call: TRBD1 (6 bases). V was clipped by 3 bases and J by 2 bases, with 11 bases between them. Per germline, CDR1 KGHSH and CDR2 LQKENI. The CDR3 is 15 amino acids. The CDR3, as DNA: TGTGCCAGCTCACCGGGGGCAGGAGGCAATCAGCCCCAGCATTTT. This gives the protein CASSPGAGGNQPQHF.

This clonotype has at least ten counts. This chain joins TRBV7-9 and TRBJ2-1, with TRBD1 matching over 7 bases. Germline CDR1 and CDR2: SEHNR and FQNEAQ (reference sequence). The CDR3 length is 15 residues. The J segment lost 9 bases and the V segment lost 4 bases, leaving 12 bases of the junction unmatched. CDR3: CASSSPPEGAREQFF. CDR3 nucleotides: TGTGCCAGCAGCTCACCACCAGAGGGGGCGCGTGAGCAGTTCTTC.

The CDR3 here is CAWVKSVVNEQFF. CDR3 nucleotides: TGTGCCTGGGTTAAGTCGGTGGTCAATGAGCAGTTCTTC. V gene TRBV30 combines with J gene TRBJ2-1, with unresolved D. In germline, CDR1 is GTSNPN, CDR2 SVGIG (reference sequence). The CDR3 runs 13 residues. V was cut by 5 bases and J by 6 bases, with 14 bases left in between.

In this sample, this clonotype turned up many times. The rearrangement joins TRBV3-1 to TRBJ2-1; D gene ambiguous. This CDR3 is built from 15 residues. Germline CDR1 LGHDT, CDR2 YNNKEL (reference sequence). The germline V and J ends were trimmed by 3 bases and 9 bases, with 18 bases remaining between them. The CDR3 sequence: CASSQIPLTLPEQFF. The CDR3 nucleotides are TGTGCCAGCAGCCAGATTCCCCTAACCCTTCCTGAGCAGTTCTTC.

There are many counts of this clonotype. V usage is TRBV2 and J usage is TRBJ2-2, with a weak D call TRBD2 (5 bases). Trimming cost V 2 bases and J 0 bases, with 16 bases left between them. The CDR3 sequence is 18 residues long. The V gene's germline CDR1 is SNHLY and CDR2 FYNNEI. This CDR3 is CASSEIRGFLSNTGELFF. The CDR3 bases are TGTGCCAGCAGTGAAATAAGAGGGTTTCTTTCGAACACCGGGGAGCTGTTTTTT.

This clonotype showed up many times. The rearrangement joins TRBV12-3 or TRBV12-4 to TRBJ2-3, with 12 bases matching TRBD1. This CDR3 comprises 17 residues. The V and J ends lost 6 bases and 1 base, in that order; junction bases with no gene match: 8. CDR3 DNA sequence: TGTGCCAGCAGGAAAGGGACAGGGGGCATTGGCACAGATACGCAGTATTTT. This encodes CASRKGTGGIGTDTQYF.

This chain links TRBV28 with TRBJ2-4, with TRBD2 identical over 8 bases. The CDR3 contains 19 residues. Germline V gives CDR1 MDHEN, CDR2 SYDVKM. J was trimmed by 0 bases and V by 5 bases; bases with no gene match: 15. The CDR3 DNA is TGTGCCAGCAGTCCAGCCGGGACTAGATCGAGGCTAGCCAAAAACATTCAGTACTTC. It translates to CASSPAGTRSRLAKNIQYF.